This is a list of T cell receptor beta chains from one sample in a study of blood T cells in healthy people across ages. TCRdb processed the 5' RACE reads anew with MiXCR; each CDR3 protein has one entry. This table has hundreds of thousands of distinct CDR3 sequences, about 30% appearing once. Sequenced input: blood. These receptors were taken from an elderly woman in good health. Each CDR3 is given with its conserved first and last residue. D genes are given only for firm matches. Clone size is shown for a subset of rows, as once, few, many or a class of expanded clone.

J,D,size,V,DNA,CDR3
TRBJ1-1,TRBD1,few,TRBV7-8,TGTGCCAGCAGCTTGGGACAGGGGGCGCAAAGGGGCACTGAAGCTTTCTTT,CASSLGQGAQRGTEAFF
TRBJ2-2,-,-,TRBV7-2,TGTGCCAGCAGCCTCCTAGCCAGCACCGGGGAGCTGTTTTTT,CASSLLASTGELFF
TRBJ2-2,TRBD2,few,TRBV20-1,TGCAGTCCACTAGCCCCAGCGGGGGGTAACACCGGGGAGCTGTTTTTT,CSPLAPAGGNTGELFF
TRBJ2-5,-,many,TRBV29-1,TGCAGCGTCGGGGGAAGGGCGGGGGCGGACCAAGAGACCCAGTACTTC,CSVGGRAGADQETQYF
TRBJ1-2,-,-,TRBV18,TGTGCCAGCTCACCCTTACAGGGTGGAGGGGATGGCTACACCTTC,CASSPLQGGGDGYTF
TRBJ2-3,-,-,TRBV3-1,TGTGCCAGCAGCCCGCTTACTAGCACAGATACGCAGTATTTT,CASSPLTSTDTQYF
TRBJ2-5,TRBD1,-,TRBV29-1,TGCAGCGTTCGTGACAGGGGATCTCAAGAGACCCAGTACTTC,CSVRDRGSQETQYF
TRBJ2-7,-,few,TRBV9,TGTGCCAGCAGCCGTTCCATCGGGGAGACCTACGAGCAGTACTTC,CASSRSIGETYEQYF
TRBJ2-1,-,-,TRBV7-3,TGTGCCAGCAGCTTAAGCACAGAATACAATGAGCAGTTCTTC,CASSLSTEYNEQFF
TRBJ2-5,-,-,TRBV6-5,TGTGCCAGCAGTCCCGGCGTGACGGAACAAGAGACCCAGTACTTC,CASSPGVTEQETQYF
TRBJ2-7,-,many,TRBV25-1,TGTGCCAGCACCGTCGGGTACGAGCAGTACTTC,CASTVGYEQYF
TRBJ2-5,TRBD2,few,TRBV7-3,TGTGCCAGCAGCTTGTCGTCGGGGGGGCCTAATGAGCAGTACTTC,CASSLSSGGPNEQYF
TRBJ2-5,-,many,TRBV10-3,TGTGCCATCAGTGAGGGCGGCCCGGGGACCCAGTACTTC,CAISEGGPGTQYF
TRBJ2-1,TRBD1,-,TRBV20-1,TGCAGTGCCAATTATGGACAGGGGGCGGTAGACGAGCAGTTCTTC,CSANYGQGAVDEQFF
TRBJ1-1,-,few,TRBV20-1,TGCAGTGCTAGAGATTTTCGGGCGGACACTGAAGCTTTCTTT,CSARDFRADTEAFF
TRBJ1-4,-,-,TRBV7-9,TGTGCCAGCAGCTACGGGAGTTGGGCCACGGAAAAACTGTTTTTT,CASSYGSWATEKLFF